The TCR beta chain described here comes from a study of T-cell memory formation after mild COVID-19. Overall study findings and caveats: Nothing confirmed that second-wave clones peaking on day 37 were specific for SARS-CoV-2.

On this clonotype itself: Its specificity is unknown.

The germline CDR1 and CDR2 sequences are SGHDN and FVKESK. The ends were cut back, 4 bases at V and 7 bases at J, with 13 bases in the middle. The CDR3 has 14 residues. The authors produced TCR alpha and TCR beta cDNA libraries with sample barcodes and UMIs by 5'RACE using constant-segment primers. TCRdb re-called the 5' RACE reads with MiXCR, one entry per CDR3 protein. Altogether about 190,000 distinct CDR3 sequences are present, about a sixth being singletons, with the ten largest covering roughly 2.4%. The clonotype comes from an adult woman who had mild COVID-19 (a few samples of this study predate the infection). Cell type and time point are not known. The source material was PBMCs or a T cell subset sorted from them (not recorded which). The J gene is TRBJ2-2, the V gene TRBV14; the D gene is possibly TRBD2 (5 bases). This chain's CDR3 is CASSPRGYRGELFF. In DNA, the CDR3 is TGTGCCAGCAGCCCCCGAGGGTACCGCGGGGAGCTGTTTTTT.